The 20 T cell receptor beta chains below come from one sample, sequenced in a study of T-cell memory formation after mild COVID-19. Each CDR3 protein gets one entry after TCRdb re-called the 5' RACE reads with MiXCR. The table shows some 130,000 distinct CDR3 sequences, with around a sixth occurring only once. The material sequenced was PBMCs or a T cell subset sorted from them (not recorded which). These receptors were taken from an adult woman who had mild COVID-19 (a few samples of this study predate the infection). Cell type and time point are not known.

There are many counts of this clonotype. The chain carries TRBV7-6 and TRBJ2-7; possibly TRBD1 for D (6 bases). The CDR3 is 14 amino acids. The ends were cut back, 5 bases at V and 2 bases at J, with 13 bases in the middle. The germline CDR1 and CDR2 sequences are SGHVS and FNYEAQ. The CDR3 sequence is CASSKQGATYEQYF. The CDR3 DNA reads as TGTGCCAGCAGCAAACAGGGCGCTACCTACGAGCAGTACTTC.

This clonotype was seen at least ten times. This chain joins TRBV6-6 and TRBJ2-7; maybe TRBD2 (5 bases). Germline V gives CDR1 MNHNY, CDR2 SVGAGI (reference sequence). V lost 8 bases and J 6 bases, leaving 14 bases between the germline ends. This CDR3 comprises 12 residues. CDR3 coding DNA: TGTGCCAGCGGGCCCCGAGGGCTCGAGCAGTACTTC. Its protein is CASGPRGLEQYF.

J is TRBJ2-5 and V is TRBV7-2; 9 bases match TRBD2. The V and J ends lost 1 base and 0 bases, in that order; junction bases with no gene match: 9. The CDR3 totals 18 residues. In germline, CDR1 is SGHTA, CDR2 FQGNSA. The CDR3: CASSLEAGLAADQETQYF. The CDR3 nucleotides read TGTGCCAGCAGCTTAGAGGCGGGACTAGCAGCTGACCAAGAGACCCAGTACTTC.

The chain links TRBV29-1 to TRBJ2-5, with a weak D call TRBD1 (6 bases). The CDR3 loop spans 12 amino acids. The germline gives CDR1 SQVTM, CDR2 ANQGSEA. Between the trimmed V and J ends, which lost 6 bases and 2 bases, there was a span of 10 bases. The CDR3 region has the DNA TGCAGCGTGGACAGTTTTCAAGAGACCCAGTACTTC. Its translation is CSVDSFQETQYF. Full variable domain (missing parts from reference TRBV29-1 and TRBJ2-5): SAVISQKPSRDICQRGTSLTIQCQVDSQVTMMFWYRQQPGQSLTLIATANQGSEATYESGFVIDKFPISRPNLTFSTLTVSNMSPEDSSIYLCSVDSFQETQYFGPGTRLLVL.

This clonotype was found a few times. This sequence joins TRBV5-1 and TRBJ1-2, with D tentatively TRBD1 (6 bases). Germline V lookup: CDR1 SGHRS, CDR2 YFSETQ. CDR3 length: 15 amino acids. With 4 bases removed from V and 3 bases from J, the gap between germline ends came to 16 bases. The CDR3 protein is CASSPGQPRDYGYTF. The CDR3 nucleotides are TGCGCCAGCAGCCCCGGACAGCCACGGGACTATGGCTACACCTTC.

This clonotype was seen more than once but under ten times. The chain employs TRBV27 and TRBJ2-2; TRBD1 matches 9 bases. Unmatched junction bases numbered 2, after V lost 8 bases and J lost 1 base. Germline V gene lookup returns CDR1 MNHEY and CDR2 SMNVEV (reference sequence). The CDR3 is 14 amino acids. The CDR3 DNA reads TGTGCCAGCGGACAGGGGAGGAACACCGGGGAGCTGTTTTTT. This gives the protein CASGQGRNTGELFF.

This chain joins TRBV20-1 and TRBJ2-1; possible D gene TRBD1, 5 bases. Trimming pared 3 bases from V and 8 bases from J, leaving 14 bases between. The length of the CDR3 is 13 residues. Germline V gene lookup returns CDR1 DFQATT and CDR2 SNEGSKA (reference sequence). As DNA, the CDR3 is TGCAGTGCTAGGGCGGTTATAGGGGATGAGCAGTTCTTC. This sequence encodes CSARAVIGDEQFF.

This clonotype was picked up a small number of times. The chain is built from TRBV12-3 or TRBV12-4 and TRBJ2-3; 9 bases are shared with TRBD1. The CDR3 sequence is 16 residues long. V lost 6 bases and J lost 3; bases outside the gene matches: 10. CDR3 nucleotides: TGTGCCAGCAGCACCATCGGGACAGGGCGAACAGATACGCAGTATTTT. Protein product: CASSTIGTGRTDTQYF.

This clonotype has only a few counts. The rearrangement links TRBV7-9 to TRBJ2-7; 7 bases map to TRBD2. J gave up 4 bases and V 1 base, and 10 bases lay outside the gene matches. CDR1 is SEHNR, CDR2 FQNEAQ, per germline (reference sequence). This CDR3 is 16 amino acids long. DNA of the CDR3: TGTGCCAGCAGCTTAGAGGGCGGGAGTCTTTCATACGAGCAGTACTTC. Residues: CASSLEGGSLSYEQYF. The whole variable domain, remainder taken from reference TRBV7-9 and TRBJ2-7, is DTGVSQNPRHKITKRGQNVTFRCDPISEHNRLYWYRQTLGQGPEFLTYFQNEAQLEKSRLLSDRFSAERPKGSFSTLEIQRTEQGDSAMYLCASSLEGGSLSYEQYFGPGTRLTVT.

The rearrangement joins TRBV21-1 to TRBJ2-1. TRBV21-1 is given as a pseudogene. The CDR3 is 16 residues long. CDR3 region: CASSKARPFSYNEQFF. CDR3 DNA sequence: TGTGCCAGCAGCAAAGCGCGCCCGTTTTCCTACAATGAGCAGTTCTTC.

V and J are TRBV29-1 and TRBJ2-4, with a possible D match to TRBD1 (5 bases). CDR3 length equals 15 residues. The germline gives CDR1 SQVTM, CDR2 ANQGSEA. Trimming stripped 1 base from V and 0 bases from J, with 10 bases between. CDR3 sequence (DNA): TGCAGCGTTGAAGGACAGTTTAAAGCCAAAAACATTCAGTACTTC. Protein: CSVEGQFKAKNIQYF.

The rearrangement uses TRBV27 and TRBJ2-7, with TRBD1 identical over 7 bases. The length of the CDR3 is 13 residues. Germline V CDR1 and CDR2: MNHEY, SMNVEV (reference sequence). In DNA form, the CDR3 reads TGTGCTTCGGCGAGGACAGGAGCCTACGAGCAGTACTTC. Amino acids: CASARTGAYEQYF.

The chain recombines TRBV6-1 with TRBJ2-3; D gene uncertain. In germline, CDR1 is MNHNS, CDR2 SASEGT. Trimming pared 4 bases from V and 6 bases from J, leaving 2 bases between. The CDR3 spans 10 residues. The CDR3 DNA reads TGTGCCAGCAGTGGGGATACGCAGTATTTT. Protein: CASSGDTQYF.

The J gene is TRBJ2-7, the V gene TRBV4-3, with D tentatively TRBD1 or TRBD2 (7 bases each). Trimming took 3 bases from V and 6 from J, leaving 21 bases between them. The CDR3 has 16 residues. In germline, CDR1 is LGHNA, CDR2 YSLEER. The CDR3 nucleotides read TGCGCCAGCAGCCATGCCGAGGGGGCGGGAGTCGGCGAGCAGTACTTC. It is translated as CASSHAEGAGVGEQYF.

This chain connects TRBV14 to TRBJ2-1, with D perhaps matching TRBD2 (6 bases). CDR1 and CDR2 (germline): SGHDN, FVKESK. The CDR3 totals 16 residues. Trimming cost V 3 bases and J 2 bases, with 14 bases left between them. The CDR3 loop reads CASSQPTGVAYNEQFF. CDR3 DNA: TGTGCCAGCAGCCAGCCCACGGGGGTGGCCTACAATGAGCAGTTCTTC.

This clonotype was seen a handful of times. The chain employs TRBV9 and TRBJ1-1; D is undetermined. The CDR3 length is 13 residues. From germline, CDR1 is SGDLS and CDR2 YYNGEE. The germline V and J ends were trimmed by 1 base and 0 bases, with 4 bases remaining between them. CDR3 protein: CASSVSVNTEAFF. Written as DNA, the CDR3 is TGTGCCAGCAGCGTAAGTGTGAACACTGAAGCTTTCTTT.

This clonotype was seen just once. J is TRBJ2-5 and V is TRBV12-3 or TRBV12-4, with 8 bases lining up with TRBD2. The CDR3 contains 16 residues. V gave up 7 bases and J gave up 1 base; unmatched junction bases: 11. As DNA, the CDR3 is TGTGCCAGCAAACCTGCTGGCGGGGGGCCCCAAGAGACCCAGTACTTC. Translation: CASKPAGGGPQETQYF.

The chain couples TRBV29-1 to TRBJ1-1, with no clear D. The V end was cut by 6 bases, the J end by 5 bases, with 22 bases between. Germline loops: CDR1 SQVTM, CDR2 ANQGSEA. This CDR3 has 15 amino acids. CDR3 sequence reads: CSVAGNRRAKTEAFF. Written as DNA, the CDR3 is TGCAGCGTCGCGGGGAATAGGCGAGCCAAGACTGAAGCTTTCTTT.

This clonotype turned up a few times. CDR3 protein: CASSLQGTGELFF. DNA of the CDR3: TGTGCCAGCAGTCTACAGGGGACCGGGGAGCTGTTTTTT. The chain is built from TRBV28 and TRBJ2-2, with TRBD1 matching over 7 bases. Trimming removed 5 bases from V and 5 bases from J; junction bases left unmatched: 2. This CDR3 is built from 13 residues. CDR1 MDHEN and CDR2 SYDVKM come from the germline V gene.

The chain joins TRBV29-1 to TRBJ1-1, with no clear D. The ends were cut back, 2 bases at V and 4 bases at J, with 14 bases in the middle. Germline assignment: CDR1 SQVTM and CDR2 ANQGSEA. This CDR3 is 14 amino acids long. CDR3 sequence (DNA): TGCAGCGTTGAATTGGCCCCCGCCGGCACTGAAGCTTTCTTT. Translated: CSVELAPAGTEAFF.